This T cell receptor beta chain emerged from a study of siplizumab effects on memory and regulatory T cells. TCRdb's table, derived via immunoSEQ multiplex PCR, lists solely in-frame clones and lacks some. The table lists more than 75,000 clones, 95% to 97% of them singletons, with 0.025% to 0.035% in the top ten. Of note for this clone: Its cognate antigen is unknown.

The trim removed 4 bases at V and 5 bases at J, leaving 6 bases unmatched. This CDR3 has 15 residues. Germline lookup yields CDR1 MNHNS and CDR2 SASEGT. Findings and caveats of the study: A naive or memory phenotype could not be assigned to roughly 80-97% of the proliferating CD4+ or CD8+ clones. A small minority of alloreactive clones were mapped to unstimulated subsets. Apparently key alloresponse contributors, naive T cells also seemed more diverse than memory cells.

What was sequenced was naive CD4+ T cells sorted from blood. This receptor was obtained from a human donor in good health. The V and J genes are TRBV6-1 and TRBJ2-5, with 11 bases lining up with TRBD2. CDR3 coding DNA: TGTGCCAGCAGTGGGCTAGCGGGGGGTCTTGAGACCCAGTACTTC. Translated: CASSGLAGGLETQYF.